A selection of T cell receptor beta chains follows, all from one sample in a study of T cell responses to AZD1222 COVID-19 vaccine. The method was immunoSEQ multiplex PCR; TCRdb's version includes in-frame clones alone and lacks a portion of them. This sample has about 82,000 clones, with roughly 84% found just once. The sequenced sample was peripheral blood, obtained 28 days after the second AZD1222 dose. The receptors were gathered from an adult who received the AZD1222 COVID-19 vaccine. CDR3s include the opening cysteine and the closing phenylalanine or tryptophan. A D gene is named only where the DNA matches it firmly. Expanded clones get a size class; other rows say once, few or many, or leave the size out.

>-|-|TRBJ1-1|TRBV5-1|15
CASSFGTRAGEDAFF
TGCGCCAGCAGCTTTGGGACGCGAGCGGGGGAGGATGCTTTCTTT
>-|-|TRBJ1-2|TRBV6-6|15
CASSYSIPDNYGYTF
TGTGCCAGCAGTTACTCGATACCAGATAACTATGGCTACACCTTC
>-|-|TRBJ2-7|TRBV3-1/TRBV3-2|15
CASSQASGAVYEQYF
TGTGCCAGCAGCCAAGCGTCCGGGGCAGTCTACGAGCAGTACTTC
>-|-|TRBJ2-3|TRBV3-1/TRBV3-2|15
CASSQRVTSTDTQYF
TGTGCCAGCAGCCAACGGGTTACTAGCACAGATACGCAGTATTTT
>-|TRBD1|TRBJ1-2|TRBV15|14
CATSLTDRGRGYTF
TGTGCCACCAGCTTGACGGACAGGGGGCGAGGCTACACCTTC
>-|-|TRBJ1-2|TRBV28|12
CASSLGAIGYTF
TGTGCCAGCAGTCTTGGGGCAATAGGCTACACCTTC
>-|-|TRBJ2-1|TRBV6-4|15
CASSDSGHSQDEQFF
TGTGCCAGCAGTGACTCAGGACACTCACAAGATGAGCAGTTCTTC
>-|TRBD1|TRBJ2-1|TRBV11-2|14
CASSRGQGYNEQFF
TGTGCCAGCAGCCGGGGACAGGGATACAATGAGCAGTTCTTC
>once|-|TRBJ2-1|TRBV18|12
CASSQRRDEQFF
TGTGCCAGCTCACAAAGGCGGGATGAGCAGTTCTTC
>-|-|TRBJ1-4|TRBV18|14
CASSPDSGNEKLFF
TGTGCCAGCTCACCAGACAGTGGGAATGAAAAACTGTTTTTT
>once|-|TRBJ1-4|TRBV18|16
CASSPLTGGGNEKLFF
TGTGCCAGCTCACCATTGACTGGGGGAGGCAATGAAAAACTGTTTTTT
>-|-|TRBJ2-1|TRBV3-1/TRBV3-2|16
CASSLRTGSSYNEQFF
TGTGCCAGCAGCCTAAGAACAGGGAGCTCCTACAATGAGCAGTTCTTC
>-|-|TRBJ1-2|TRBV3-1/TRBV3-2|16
CASSQEGAGVHYGYTF
TGTGCCAGCAGCCAAGAGGGGGCGGGGGTTCACTATGGCTACACCTTC
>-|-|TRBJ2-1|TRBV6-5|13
CASSYSTENEQFF
TGTGCCAGCAGTTACTCGACTGAGAATGAGCAGTTCTTC
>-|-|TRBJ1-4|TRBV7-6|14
CASSGTTGVGKLFF
TGTGCCAGCAGCGGGACTACGGGCGTCGGAAAACTGTTTTTT
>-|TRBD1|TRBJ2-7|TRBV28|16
CASSFLGQGASYEQYF
TGTGCCAGCAGCTTCTTGGGACAGGGGGCAAGCTACGAGCAGTACTTC
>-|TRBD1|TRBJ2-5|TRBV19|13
CASRGTGEETQYF
TGTGCCAGTCGCGGGACAGGGGAAGAGACCCAGTACTTC
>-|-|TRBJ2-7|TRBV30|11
CAWSSRYEQYF
TGTGCCTGGAGTAGCCGATACGAGCAGTACTTC
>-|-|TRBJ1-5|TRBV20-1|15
CSAIERGAGNQPQHF
TGCAGTGCTATTGAGAGGGGTGCTGGCAATCAGCCCCAGCATTTT
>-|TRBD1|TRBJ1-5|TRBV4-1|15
CASSPGQGAGQPQHF
TGCGCCAGCAGCCCGGGACAGGGGGCTGGGCAGCCCCAGCATTTT
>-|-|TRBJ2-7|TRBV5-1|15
CASSLAGRGRVEQYF
TGCGCCAGCAGCTTGGCCGGCAGGGGACGAGTCGAGCAGTACTTC
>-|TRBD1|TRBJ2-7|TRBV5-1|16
CASSPQDRRGLDEQYF
TGCGCCAGCAGCCCCCAGGACAGGAGAGGGCTGGACGAGCAGTACTTC
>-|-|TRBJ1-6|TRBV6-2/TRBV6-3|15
CASSSLTYRGPLLHF
TGTGCCAGCAGTTCCCTGACCTATCGGGGGCCACTCCTCCACTTT
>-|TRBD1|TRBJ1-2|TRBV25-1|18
CASSDTGTGGSRGYGYTF
TGTGCCAGCAGTGACACCGGGACAGGGGGTTCACGGGGCTATGGCTACACCTTC
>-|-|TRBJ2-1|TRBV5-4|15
CASSPDGNSYNEQFF
TGTGCCAGCAGCCCCGACGGGAACTCCTACAATGAGCAGTTCTTC
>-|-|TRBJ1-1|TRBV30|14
CAWSLSSGNTEAFF
TGTGCCTGGAGCCTCAGTTCGGGGAACACTGAAGCTTTCTTT
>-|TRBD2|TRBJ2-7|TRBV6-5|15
CASSYASGGTYEQYF
TGTGCCAGCAGTTACGCTAGCGGGGGGACCTACGAGCAGTACTTC
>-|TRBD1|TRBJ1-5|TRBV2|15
CASSADRIRNQPQHF
TGTGCCAGCAGTGCGGACAGGATTCGGAATCAGCCCCAGCATTTT
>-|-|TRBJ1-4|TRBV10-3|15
CAISDARRGNEKLFF
TGTGCCATCAGTGACGCCAGGCGGGGGAATGAAAAACTGTTTTTT
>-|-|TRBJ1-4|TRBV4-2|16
CASSQGGMGPVEKLFF
TGTGCCAGCAGCCAAGGGGGTATGGGGCCGGTGGAAAAACTGTTTTTT
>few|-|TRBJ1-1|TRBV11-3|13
CASSLGFNGEAFF
TGTGCCAGCAGCTTAGGGTTCAATGGTGAAGCTTTCTTT